These 7 T cell receptor beta chains came from one sample sequenced in a study of a mutant IDH1 vaccine in newly diagnosed glioma. Regarding time point: baseline, week 1 (first vaccination visit). Treatment indicated: pre-vaccination baseline after standard-of-care therapy. The data were produced by immunoSEQ multiplex PCR, yet TCRdb's version contains in-frame clones alone and is incomplete. Of approximately 67,000 clones in the sample, around 88% were seen once. The material was peripheral blood mononuclear cells (PBMCs), obtained from a glioma patient treated with radiotherapy, temozolomide or both. All receptors derive from a woman between 18 and 29 years old with glioma. Some clones in this sample may be carry-over from other donors' samples.

This clone showed up just once. The V call is TRBV5-1, the J call TRBJ1-4; no reliable D call. V was shortened by 4 bases and J by 3 bases, with 7 bases between the two germline ends. Germline CDR1 reads SGHRS; CDR2 reads YFSETQ. The CDR3 loop spans 13 amino acids. CDR3 amino acids: CASSTAPNEKLFF. CDR3 in DNA: TGCGCCAGCAGCACGGCCCCTAATGAAAAACTGTTTTTT.

The chain has TRBV6-1 and TRBJ1-4; no clear D. Germline lookup yields CDR1 MNHNS and CDR2 SASEGT. V was clipped by 2 bases and J by 3 bases, with 16 bases between them. The CDR3 is 17 amino acids. The CDR3 nucleotides are TGTGCCAGCAGTGAAAATCCGGTCCTCAGAGCTAATGAAAAACTGTTTTTT. The encoded protein is CASSENPVLRANEKLFF.

The chain links TRBV25-1 to TRBJ1-1, with a weak D call TRBD1 (5 bases). The CDR3 totals 12 residues. Trimming cost V 7 bases and J 5 bases, with 11 bases left between them. Per the germline V gene, CDR1 is MGHDK and CDR2 is SYGVNS. The CDR3 reads CASMPGGTEAFF. In DNA form, the CDR3 reads TGTGCCAGCATGCCCGGGGGGACTGAAGCTTTCTTT.

The chain has TRBV5-1 and TRBJ1-1; D unclear. Germline CDR1 reads SGHRS; CDR2 reads YFSETQ. With 10 bases removed from V and 2 bases from J, the gap between germline ends came to 3 bases. The CDR3 contains 9 residues. The CDR3 nucleotides read TGCGCCTCTAACACTGAAGCTTTCTTT. Its protein product is CASNTEAFF. The whole variable domain, remainder taken from reference TRBV5-1 and TRBJ1-1, is KAGVTQTPRYLIKTRGQQVTLSCSPISGHRSVSWYQQTPGQGLQFLFEYFSETQRNKGNFPGRFSGRQFSNSRSEMNVSTLELGDSALYLCASNTEAFFGQGTRLTVV.

This clone came up a few times. This chain links TRBV19 with TRBJ1-1; D is unresolved. CDR1 LNHDA and CDR2 SQIVND come from the germline V gene (reference sequence). V was cut by 3 bases and J by 2 bases, with 10 bases left in between. The length of the CDR3 is 14 residues. The chain's CDR3 is CASSMRWSNTEAFF. Written as DNA, the CDR3 is TGTGCCAGTAGTATGAGGTGGAGTAACACTGAAGCTTTCTTT.

This clone has just a few counts. V usage is TRBV30 and J usage is TRBJ1-1; possibly TRBD1 for D (6 bases). The CDR3 extends over 15 amino acids. Germline-derived CDR1 and CDR2 are GTSNPN and SVGIG (reference sequence). Trimming pared 0 bases from V and 4 bases from J, leaving 15 bases between. The CDR3 sequence is CAWSVRGLGATEAFF. The CDR3 DNA reads TGTGCCTGGAGTGTACGCGGCTTGGGGGCCACTGAAGCTTTCTTT. Supplemented by reference TRBV30 and TRBJ1-1, the full variable domain reads SQTIHQWPATLVQPVGSPLSLECTVEGTSNPNLYWYRQAAGRGLQLLFYSVGIGQISSEVPQNLSASRPQDRQFILSSKKLLLSDSGFYLCAWSVRGLGATEAFFGQGTRLTVV.

This clone was recorded a few times. The J gene is TRBJ1-5, the V gene TRBV5-4, with 9 bases aligning to TRBD1. V gave up 4 bases and J gave up 6 bases; unmatched junction bases: 5. The CDR3 consists of 14 residues. CDR1 and CDR2 (germline): SGHNT, YYREEE (reference sequence). Written as DNA, the CDR3 is TGTGCCAGCAGCCCGGACAGGGGAACTCAGCCCCAGCATTTT. Residues: CASSPDRGTQPQHF.